The rows below give T cell receptor beta chains drawn from one sample of a study of siplizumab effects on memory and regulatory T cells. Some clones are missing from TCRdb's copy, which holds only in-frame ones; the method was immunoSEQ multiplex PCR. The table has approximately 98,000 clones, 85% to 95% seen once. Sequenced input: non-Treg CD4+ T cells sorted from blood. These receptors originate from a human donor in good health. Each CDR3 is given with its conserved first and last residue. A D gene is named only where the DNA matches it firmly. Clone size is shown for a subset of rows, as once, few, many or a class of expanded clone.

clone size	V gene	J gene	D gene	CDR3 DNA	CDR3 protein
.	TRBV9	TRBJ1-5	.	TGTGCCAGCAGCGTTAACGTTGGATCCAATCAGCCCCAGCATTTT	CASSVNVGSNQPQHF
.	TRBV19	TRBJ2-2	TRBD2	TGTGCCAGTAGTATGAGACTAGCGGGAGTAGGAGTGAACACCGGGGAGCTGTTTTTT	CASSMRLAGVGVNTGELFF
.	TRBV11-2	TRBJ2-4	.	TGTGCCAGCAGTCACCTAGGGGAGTTGGCCAAAAACATTCAGTACTTC	CASSHLGELAKNIQYF
.	TRBV4-1	TRBJ1-1	.	TGCGCCAGCAGCCAAATGGGGGGGGTTACGAACACTGAAGCTTTCTTT	CASSQMGGVTNTEAFF
.	TRBV28	TRBJ2-1	.	TGTGCCAGCATCACGTCGGCGTACCTCAATGAGCAGTTCTTC	CASITSAYLNEQFF
.	TRBV27	TRBJ2-1	.	TGTGCCAGCAGCACTCCCAGGCTCGCGTTCAATGAGCAGTTCTTC	CASSTPRLAFNEQFF
.	TRBV11-2	TRBJ2-7	TRBD2	TGTGCCAGCAGGAGGGCGGGACTAGCGACCTACGAGCAGTACTTC	CASRRAGLATYEQYF
once	TRBV6-5	TRBJ1-5	TRBD1	TGTGCCAGCAGTCAGGGGGCGGTTCAGCCCCAGCATTTT	CASSQGAVQPQHF
.	TRBV5-1	TRBJ1-1	TRBD1	TGCGCCAGCAGCTTGGCCGGGGGCCAGGGACAGCAAGCTTTCTTT	CASSLAGGQGQQAFF
.	TRBV4-1	TRBJ2-2	TRBD1	TGCGCCAGCAGCCAAGAATGGACAGGGAGTAAAACCCACACCGGGGAGCTGTTTTTT	CASSQEWTGSKTHTGELFF
.	TRBV30	TRBJ1-2	.	TGTGCCTGGAGGGGTGGGGGAGTTGGCTACACCTTC	CAWRGGGVGYTF
.	TRBV27	TRBJ1-2	.	TGTGCCAGCAGTTTCGGACCCCCGGGTGGCTATGGCTACACCTTC	CASSFGPPGGYGYTF
.	TRBV2	TRBJ2-4	.	TGTGCCAGCAGCCGGGGATGGGACATTCAGTACTTC	CASSRGWDIQYF
.	TRBV11-3	TRBJ2-1	TRBD1	TGTGCCAGCAGCCCCGGGACAGGCTACAATGAGCAGTTCTTC	CASSPGTGYNEQFF
.	TRBV5-1	TRBJ1-1	TRBD1	TGCGCCAGCAGCTTTACAGGGGATGAAGCTTTCTTT	CASSFTGDEAFF
.	TRBV28	TRBJ1-2	.	TGTGCCAGCAGTTTAATATACCCTCTCTCTTCTTATGGCTACACCTTC	CASSLIYPLSSYGYTF
.	TRBV6-6	TRBJ1-1	TRBD1	TGTGCCAGCAGTTACTCCAACAGGGGAAACACTGAAGCTTTCTTT	CASSYSNRGNTEAFF
.	TRBV7-8	TRBJ2-1	TRBD2	TGTGCCAGCAGCTTATACCGCGGGAGGGCCCATGAGCAGTTCTTC	CASSLYRGRAHEQFF
.	TRBV7-6	TRBJ2-3	TRBD2	TGTGCCAGCAGCTTACGGCTAGCGGGAGGTATGACGCAGTATTTT	CASSLRLAGGMTQYF
.	TRBV2	TRBJ2-7	.	TGTGCCTCAGCTCTACAGGGCCACGAGCAGTACTTC	CASALQGHEQYF
.	TRBV7-3	TRBJ2-5	TRBD2	TGTGCCAGCAGCCTGAGGGGAGTAGCGGGAGGGGCCAGAGAGACCCAGTACTTC	CASSLRGVAGGARETQYF
.	TRBV15	TRBJ1-2	.	TGTGCCACCAGCAGACAGCTCTATGGCTACACCTTC	CATSRQLYGYTF
.	TRBV7-2	TRBJ1-5	.	TGTGCCAGCAGCTTGGATATTCAGCCCCAGCATTTT	CASSLDIQPQHF
.	TRBV6-6	TRBJ1-1	TRBD1	TGTGCCAGCAGTTACCGTGAGACAGGGTTGGGTGCTTTCTTT	CASSYRETGLGAFF
.	TRBV5-1	TRBJ1-2	.	TGCGCCAGCAGCTTGGAACAGAAGTCCTATGGCTACACCTTC	CASSLEQKSYGYTF
.	TRBV28	TRBJ2-7	.	TGTGCCAGCAGCCCCGGGACTGCCTCCGAGCAGTACTTC	CASSPGTASEQYF
.	TRBV2	TRBJ2-5	.	TGTGCCAGCAGTAAACTTAGCGGTACCCAAGAGACCCAGTACTTC	CASSKLSGTQETQYF
.	TRBV4-1	TRBJ2-3	TRBD2	TGCGCCAGCAGCCAAGATCAGGGACTACCGGTGGGAGATACGCAGTATTTT	CASSQDQGLPVGDTQYF
once	TRBV28	TRBJ1-4	.	TGTGCTTCTTCCACAACTAATGAAAAACTGTTTTTT	CASSTTNEKLFF
.	TRBV27	TRBJ2-7	TRBD2	TGTGCCAGCAGTCTTTTGAGTAGCGGGAGTCCCGAGCAGTACTTC	CASSLLSSGSPEQYF
.	TRBV5-3	TRBJ2-7	.	TGTGCCAGAAGCTTGGGGACAGTAAGCTCCTACGAGCAGTACTTC	CARSLGTVSSYEQYF
.	TRBV6-6	TRBJ1-5	TRBD1	TGTGCCAGCACCCTCGGACAGGGTTTAGGGCAGCCCCAGCATTTT	CASTLGQGLGQPQHF
once	TRBV28	TRBJ2-7	.	TGTGCCAGCGTGGGGTATTTACCTACCTACGAGCAGTACTTC	CASVGYLPTYEQYF
.	TRBV15	TRBJ1-2	.	TGTGCCACCAGCTCGAATAGCAAAGGACGGTCCGTCTACACCTTC	CATSSNSKGRSVYTF
.	TRBV7-3	TRBJ2-7	.	TGTGCCAGCAGCTTAAGGGGGTCTTTCTACGAGCAGTACTTC	CASSLRGSFYEQYF
.	TRBV19	TRBJ2-1	.	TGTGCCAGTAGTCCCCCCCCGGCGGGGTACAATGAGCAGTTCTTC	CASSPPPAGYNEQFF
.	TRBV19	TRBJ1-3	TRBD1	TGTGCCAGTACGACAGGGTATGTCGGAAACACCATATATTTT	CASTTGYVGNTIYF
.	TRBV5-8	TRBJ2-3	.	TGTGCCAGCAGCTTGGCGCGGGTCGCAGTAACTAGCACAGATACGCAGTATTTT	CASSLARVAVTSTDTQYF
.	TRBV5-1	TRBJ2-3	TRBD2	TGCGCCAGCAGCTTGTCCCAAGGCGGGAGGGTCACAGATACGCAGTATTTT	CASSLSQGGRVTDTQYF
.	TRBV28	TRBJ2-3	.	TGTGCCAGCAGTCCCTCGGGTACGCAGTATTTT	CASSPSGTQYF
once	TRBV18	TRBJ2-2	TRBD1	TGTGCCAGCTCACCAAGCGGGACAGGGATAGAGCTGTTTTTT	CASSPSGTGIELFF
.	TRBV6-6	TRBJ2-7	TRBD2	TGTGCCAGCAGAACCCCCACTAGCGCTACCTACGAGCAGTACTTC	CASRTPTSATYEQYF
.	TRBV14	TRBJ1-1	.	TGTGCCAGCAGCCACCTCAGGGGATTTAACACTGAAGCTTTCTTT	CASSHLRGFNTEAFF
.	TRBV5-6	TRBJ1-5	.	TGTGCCAGCAGCTCCCGGATTAGCAATCAGCCCCAGCATTTT	CASSSRISNQPQHF
.	TRBV7-9	TRBJ2-2	TRBD2	TGTGCCAGCAGGACTAGCTACACCGGGGAGCTGTTTTTT	CASRTSYTGELFF
once	TRBV19	TRBJ1-5	.	TGTGCCAGTAGTCTTTTAAGTCAGCCCCAGCATTTT	CASSLLSQPQHF
.	TRBV19	TRBJ2-6	.	TGTGCCAGTACCGCCTATAGCTCTGGGGCCAACGTCCTGACTTTC	CASTAYSSGANVLTF
.	TRBV7-9	TRBJ1-1	.	TGTGCCAGCAGCTCAGCCGGAGGCACTGAAGCTTTCTTT	CASSSAGGTEAFF
.	TRBV13	TRBJ2-7	TRBD2	TGTGCCAGCAGCTTAGGCCTAATGGGAGGGCACGAGCAGTACTTC	CASSLGLMGGHEQYF
.	TRBV19	TRBJ2-7	.	TGTGCCAGTAAGGTAGCGGAGCACGTTTACGAGCAGTACTTC	CASKVAEHVYEQYF
.	TRBV5-1	TRBJ2-1	.	TGCGCCAGCAGCACCTCCGGGACCCTGTCCTACAATGAGCAGTTCTTC	CASSTSGTLSYNEQFF
.	TRBV6-5	TRBJ2-1	.	TGTGCCAGCAGTTACGTCCCGGGTAATGAGCAGTTCTTC	CASSYVPGNEQFF
once	TRBV10-1	TRBJ2-7	TRBD2	TGCGCCAGCAGTGAGGGTATGAGCGGGAGGTACGAGCAGTACTTC	CASSEGMSGRYEQYF
.	TRBV2	TRBJ2-3	.	TGTGCCAGCGTACGCACAGATACGCAGTATTTT	CASVRTDTQYF
.	TRBV19	TRBJ1-1	.	TGTGCCAGTATCGGAAGGGATCGGGCTTTCTTT	CASIGRDRAFF